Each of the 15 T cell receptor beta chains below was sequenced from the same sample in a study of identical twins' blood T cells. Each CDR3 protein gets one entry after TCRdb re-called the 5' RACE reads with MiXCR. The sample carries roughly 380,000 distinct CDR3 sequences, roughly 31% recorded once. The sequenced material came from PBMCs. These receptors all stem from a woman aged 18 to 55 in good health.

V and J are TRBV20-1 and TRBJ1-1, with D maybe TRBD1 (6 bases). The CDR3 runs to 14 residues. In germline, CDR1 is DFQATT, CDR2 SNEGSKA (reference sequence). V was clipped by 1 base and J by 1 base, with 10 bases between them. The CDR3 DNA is TGCAGTGCTAGAGGGGGGGCAGCGAACACTGAAGCTTTCTTT. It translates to CSARGGAANTEAFF.

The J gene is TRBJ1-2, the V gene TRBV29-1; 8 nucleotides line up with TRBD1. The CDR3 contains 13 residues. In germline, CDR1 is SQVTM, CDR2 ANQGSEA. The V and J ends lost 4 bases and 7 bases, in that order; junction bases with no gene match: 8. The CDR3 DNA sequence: TGCAGCGTTGGGGACCAGGGGGCAGGTGGCTACACCTTC. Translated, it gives CSVGDQGAGGYTF.

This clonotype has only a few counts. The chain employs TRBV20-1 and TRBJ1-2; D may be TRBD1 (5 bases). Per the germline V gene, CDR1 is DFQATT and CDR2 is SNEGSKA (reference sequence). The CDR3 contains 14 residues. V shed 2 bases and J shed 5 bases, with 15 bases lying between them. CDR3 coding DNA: TGCAGTGCTAGAATGACAGAAGGACGGTATGGCTACACCTTC. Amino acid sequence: CSARMTEGRYGYTF.

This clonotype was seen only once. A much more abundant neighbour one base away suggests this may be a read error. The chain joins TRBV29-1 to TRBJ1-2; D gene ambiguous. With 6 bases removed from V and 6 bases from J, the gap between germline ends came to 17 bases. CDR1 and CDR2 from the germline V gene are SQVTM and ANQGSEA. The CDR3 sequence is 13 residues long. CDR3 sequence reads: CSVPEGRDDGYTF. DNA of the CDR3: TGCAGCGTGCCCGAAGGGCGGGATGATGGCTACACCTTC.

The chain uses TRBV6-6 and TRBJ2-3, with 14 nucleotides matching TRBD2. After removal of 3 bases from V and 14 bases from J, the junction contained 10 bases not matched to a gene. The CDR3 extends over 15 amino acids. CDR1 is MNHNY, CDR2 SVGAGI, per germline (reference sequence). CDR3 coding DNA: TGTGCCAGCAGTTATCACGGGACTAGCGGGAGTGTTATGTATTTT. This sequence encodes CASSYHGTSGSVMYF.

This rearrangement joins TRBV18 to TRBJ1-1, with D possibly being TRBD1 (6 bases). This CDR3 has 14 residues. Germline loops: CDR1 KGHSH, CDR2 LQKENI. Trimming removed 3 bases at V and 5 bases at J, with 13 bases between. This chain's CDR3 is CASSPGGVETEAFF. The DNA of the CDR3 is TGTGCCAGCTCACCGGGGGGCGTAGAAACTGAAGCTTTCTTT.

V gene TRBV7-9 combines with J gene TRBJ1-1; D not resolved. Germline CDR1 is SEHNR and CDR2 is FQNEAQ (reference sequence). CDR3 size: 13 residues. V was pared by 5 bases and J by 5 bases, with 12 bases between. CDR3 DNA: TGTGCCAGCAGCCCGGACCTGGGGACTGAAGCTTTCTTT. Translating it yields CASSPDLGTEAFF.

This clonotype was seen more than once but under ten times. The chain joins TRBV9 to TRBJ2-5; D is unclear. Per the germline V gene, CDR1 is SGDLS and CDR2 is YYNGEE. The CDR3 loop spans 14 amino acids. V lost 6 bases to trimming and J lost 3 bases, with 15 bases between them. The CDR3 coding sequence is TGTGCCAGCAACCTACGGCCAAGCGAAGAGACCCAGTACTTC. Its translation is CASNLRPSEETQYF.

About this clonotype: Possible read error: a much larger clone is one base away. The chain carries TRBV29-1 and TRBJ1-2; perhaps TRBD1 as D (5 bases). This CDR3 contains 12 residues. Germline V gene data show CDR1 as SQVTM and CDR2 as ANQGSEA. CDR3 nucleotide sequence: TGCAGCGTTGTGACAGAGTTCTATGTCTACACCTTC. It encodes CSVVTEFYVYTF.

CDR3 region: CAVVRISYNEQFF. CDR3 DNA: TGTGCGGTAGTGCGGATCTCCTACAATGAGCAGTTCTTC. The chain joins TRBV6-2 or TRBV6-3 to TRBJ2-1; no definite D call. In germline, CDR1 is MNHEY, CDR2 SVGEGT. The CDR3 totals 13 residues.

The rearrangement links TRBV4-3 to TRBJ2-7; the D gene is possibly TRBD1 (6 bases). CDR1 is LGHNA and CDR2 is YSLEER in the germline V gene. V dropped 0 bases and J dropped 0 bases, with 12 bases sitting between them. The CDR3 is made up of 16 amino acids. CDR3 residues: CASSQDRTGSSYEQYF. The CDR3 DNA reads TGCGCCAGCAGCCAAGATAGAACAGGGAGCTCCTACGAGCAGTACTTC.

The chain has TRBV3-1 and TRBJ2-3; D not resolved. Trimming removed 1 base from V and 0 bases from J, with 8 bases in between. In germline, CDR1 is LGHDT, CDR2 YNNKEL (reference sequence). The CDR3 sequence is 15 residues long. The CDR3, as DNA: TGTGCCAGCAGCCAAGCCCTGACTAGCACAGATACGCAGTATTTT. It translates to CASSQALTSTDTQYF.

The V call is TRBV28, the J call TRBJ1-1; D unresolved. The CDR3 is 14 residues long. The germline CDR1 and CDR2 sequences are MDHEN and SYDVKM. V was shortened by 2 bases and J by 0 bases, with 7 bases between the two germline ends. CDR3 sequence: CASSLVHMNTEAFF. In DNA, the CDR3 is TGTGCCAGCAGTTTAGTACACATGAACACTGAAGCTTTCTTT.

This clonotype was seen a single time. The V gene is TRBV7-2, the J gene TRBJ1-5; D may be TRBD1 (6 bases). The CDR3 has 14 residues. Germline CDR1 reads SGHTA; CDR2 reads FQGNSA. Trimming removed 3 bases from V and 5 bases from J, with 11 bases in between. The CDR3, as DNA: TGTGCCAGCAGCTTGCAGGGGAGGGATCAGCCCCAGCATTTT. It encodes CASSLQGRDQPQHF. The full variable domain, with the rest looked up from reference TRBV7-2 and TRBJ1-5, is GAGVSQSPSNKVTEKGKDVELRCDPISGHTALYWYRQSLGQGLEFLIYFQGNSAPDKSGLPSDRFSAERTGGSVSTLTIQRTQQEDSAVYLCASSLQGRDQPQHFGDGTRLSIL.

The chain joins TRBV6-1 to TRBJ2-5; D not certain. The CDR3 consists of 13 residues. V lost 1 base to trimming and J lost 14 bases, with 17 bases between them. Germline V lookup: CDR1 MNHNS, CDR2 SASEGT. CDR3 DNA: TGTGCCAGCAGTGAAGACCAGCGCCGGAGACCCTACTTC. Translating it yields CASSEDQRRRPYF.